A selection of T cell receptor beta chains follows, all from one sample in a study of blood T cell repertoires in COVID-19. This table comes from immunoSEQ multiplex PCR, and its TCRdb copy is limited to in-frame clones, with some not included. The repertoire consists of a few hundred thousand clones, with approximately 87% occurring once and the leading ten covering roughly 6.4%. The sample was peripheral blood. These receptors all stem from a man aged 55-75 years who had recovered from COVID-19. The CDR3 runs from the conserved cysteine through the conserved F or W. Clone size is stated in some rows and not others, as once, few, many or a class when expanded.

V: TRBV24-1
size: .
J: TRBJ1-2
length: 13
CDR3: CATSVGGIYGYTF

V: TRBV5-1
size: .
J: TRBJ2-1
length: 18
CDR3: CASNPAAGGISSYNEQFF

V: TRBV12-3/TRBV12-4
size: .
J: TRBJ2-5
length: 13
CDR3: CASRPGTEETQYF

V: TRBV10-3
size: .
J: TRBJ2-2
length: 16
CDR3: CAIRGSGQGSTGELFF

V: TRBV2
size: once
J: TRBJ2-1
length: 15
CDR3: CASSEALRGYNEQFF

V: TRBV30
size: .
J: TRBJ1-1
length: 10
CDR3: CAYGQGKAFF

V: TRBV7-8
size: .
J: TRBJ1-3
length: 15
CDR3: CASSLAPLSGNTIYF

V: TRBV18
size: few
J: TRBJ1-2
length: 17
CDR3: CASSPLWGQGDLDGYTF

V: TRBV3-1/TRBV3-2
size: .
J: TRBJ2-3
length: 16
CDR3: CASSQAPADNTDTQYF

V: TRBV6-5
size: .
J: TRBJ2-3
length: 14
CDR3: CATIAEPSTDTQYF

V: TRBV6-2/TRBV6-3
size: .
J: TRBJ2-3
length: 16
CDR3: CASSPLGAGSTDTQYF

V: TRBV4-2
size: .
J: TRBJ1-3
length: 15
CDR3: CASSQGRQSGNTIYF

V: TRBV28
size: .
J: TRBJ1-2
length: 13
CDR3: CASSLTEPLNSTF

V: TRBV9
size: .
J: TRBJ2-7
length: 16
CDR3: CASSKGPTPTGYEQYF

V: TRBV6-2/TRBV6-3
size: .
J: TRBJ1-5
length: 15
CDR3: CASSKGAGSRQPQHF

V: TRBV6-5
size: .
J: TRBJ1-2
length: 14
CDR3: CASSYQGSNYGYTF

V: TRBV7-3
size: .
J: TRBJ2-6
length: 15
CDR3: CASSSDRSGANVLTF

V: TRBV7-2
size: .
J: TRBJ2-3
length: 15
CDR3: CASSLGDIHTDTQYF

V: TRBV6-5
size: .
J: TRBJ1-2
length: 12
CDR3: CASSQGNYGYTF

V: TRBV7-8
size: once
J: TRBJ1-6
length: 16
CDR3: CASSLTTQGGNSPLHF

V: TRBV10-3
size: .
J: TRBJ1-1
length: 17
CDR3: CAISEEGLTGLSAEAFF

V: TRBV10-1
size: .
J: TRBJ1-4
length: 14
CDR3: CASSAGQSNEKLFF

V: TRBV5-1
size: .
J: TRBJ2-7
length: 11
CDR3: CASSSFDEQYF

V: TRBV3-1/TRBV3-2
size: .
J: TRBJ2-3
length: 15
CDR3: CASSQGLLGADTQYF